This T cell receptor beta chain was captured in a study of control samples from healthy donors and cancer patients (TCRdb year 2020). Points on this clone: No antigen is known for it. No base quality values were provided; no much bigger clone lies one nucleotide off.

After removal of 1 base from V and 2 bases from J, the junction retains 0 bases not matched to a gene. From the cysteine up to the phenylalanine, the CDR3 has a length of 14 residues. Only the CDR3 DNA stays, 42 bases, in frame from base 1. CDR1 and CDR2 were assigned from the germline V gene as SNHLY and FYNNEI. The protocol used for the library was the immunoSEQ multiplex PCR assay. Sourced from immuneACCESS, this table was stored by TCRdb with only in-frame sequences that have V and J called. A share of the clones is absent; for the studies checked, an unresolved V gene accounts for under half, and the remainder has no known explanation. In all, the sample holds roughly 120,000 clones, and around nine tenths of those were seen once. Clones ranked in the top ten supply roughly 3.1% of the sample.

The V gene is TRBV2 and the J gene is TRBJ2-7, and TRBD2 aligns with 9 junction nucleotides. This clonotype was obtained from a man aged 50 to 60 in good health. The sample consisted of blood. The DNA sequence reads TGTGCCAGCAGTGAAGAGCGGGGGGCCTACGAGCAGTACTTC. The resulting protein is CASSEERGAYEQYF.